The following is a TCR beta chain sequence with its context. The data derive from a study of shared clonotypes between healthy human individuals. The table came from immunoSEQ multiplex PCR; TCRdb's copy has only in-frame clones and leaves some out. The sample has 550,000 to 750,000 clones; around 92% are singletons. Naivety among CD8 cells was defined by CD45RO negativity and positive CCR7 selection, thereby excluding terminally differentiated effector memory CD45RA+ cells. This sequence originates from a young man in good health. The sample taken for sequencing was naive CD8+ T cells sorted from blood.

CDR3 in DNA: TGTGCCAGCAGCCCCGCGGGGGTCGGGGAGACCCAGTACTTC. It translates to CASSPAGVGETQYF. The rearrangement uses TRBV9 and TRBJ2-5; 7 bases line up with TRBD2. CDR1 SGDLS and CDR2 YYNGEE come from the germline V gene. The CDR3 loop spans 14 amino acids. J gave up 5 bases and V 4 bases, and 8 bases lay outside the gene matches.